This T cell receptor beta chain was identified in a study of blood T cell repertoires in COVID-19 (dated by TCRdb to the early 2020s). Some background on the complete study: The collaborator samples originated in the United States, Italy and Spain and spanned the acute and convalescent phases of COVID-19. The material from the prospective study consisted of cDNA or gDNA derived from T cells, B-cell-depleted T cells, or PBMCs. Deeply sampled blood TCRbeta repertoires from subjects exposed to, actively infected with, or recovered from COVID-19 were included in the dataset. The repertoires were released in a freely available public database meant as a resource for research on the immune response to SARS-CoV-2. Samples came from the ongoing ImmuneRACE study (first 160 participants) plus 1,254 subjects from 6 global collaborators. A de-identified subject ID, COVID-19 status, age in years and sex were almost always included in the sample metadata. HLA class I and class II types, where available, came from metadata supplied by the sample provider rather than from assay-based typing.

Whole blood was collected in K2EDTA tubes by collaborating institutions according to the institutions' own protocols. For TCRbeta analysis, collaborator samples were shipped as frozen whole blood, as isolated PBMCs, or as DNA extracted from either sample type. The V end gives up 6 bases and the J end 10 bases, leaving 9 bases in the junction not matched to a gene. Measured from the cysteine to the phenylalanine, the CDR3 is 14 residues long. The sequence is cut down to CDR3 DNA, 42 bases in frame from base 1. The germline V gene sets CDR1 to MNHEY and CDR2 to SVGAGI. Note on this clone: There is no known antigen for this receptor. Qualities for individual bases were not recorded, and no much larger clone is one base off.

The full study reports these points: The quantity of clinical and demographic metadata differed by source and by participant and was supplied without curation.

TCRbeta CDR3 regions were amplified from genomic DNA by means of the immunoSEQ Assay, a bias-controlled multiplex PCR. From the authors' description of their analysis: Within the assay, amplification of reference gene primers was used to estimate how many nucleated cells each sample contained. Sequence reads were collapsed and filtered to measure the absolute abundance of every unique TCRbeta CDR3 rearrangement. For each sample, productive Simpson clonality was calculated by taking the square root of Simpson's diversity index across productive rearrangements. The source is immuneACCESS, and TCRdb retained only in-frame sequences with V and J called. Part of the clones is not carried over; for the studies checked, unresolved V genes explain less than half of this, and the remainder is unexplained. V, J and clone size were drawn from that table, and D and trimming were deduced from the DNA. This sample lists over 90,000 clones; about 90% were detected once. The ten largest make up around 3.1% of the sample.

The sequencing input was peripheral blood. The V and J segments used are TRBV6-5 and TRBJ1-6, with 7 middle bases fitting TRBD1. This TCR came from a man aged 45 to 65 in a cohort sampled during active COVID-19. The CDR3 corresponds to CASRDNRGGSPLHF. The nucleotide sequence reads TGTGCCAGCAGGGATAACAGGGGCGGCTCACCCCTCCACTTT.